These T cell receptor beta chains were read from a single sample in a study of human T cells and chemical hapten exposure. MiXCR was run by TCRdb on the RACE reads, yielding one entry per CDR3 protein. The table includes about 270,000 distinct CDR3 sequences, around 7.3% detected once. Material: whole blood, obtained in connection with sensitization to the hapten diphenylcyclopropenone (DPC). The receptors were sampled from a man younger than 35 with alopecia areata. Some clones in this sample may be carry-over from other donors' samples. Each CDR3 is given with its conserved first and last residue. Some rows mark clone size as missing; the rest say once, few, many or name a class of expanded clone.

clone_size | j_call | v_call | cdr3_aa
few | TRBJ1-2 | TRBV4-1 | CASSSGSTYGYTF
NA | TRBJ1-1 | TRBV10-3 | CAFSFSTGGGGTEAFF
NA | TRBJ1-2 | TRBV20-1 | CSARSRSRGYTF
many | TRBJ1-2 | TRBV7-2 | CASSLKANYGYTF
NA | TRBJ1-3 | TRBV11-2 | CASSFAGASGNTIYF
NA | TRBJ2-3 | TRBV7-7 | CASSRDRGSNPQYF
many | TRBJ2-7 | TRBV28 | CASSLWTSRDEQYF
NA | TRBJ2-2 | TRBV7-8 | CASSLLSAPGQGTTGELFF
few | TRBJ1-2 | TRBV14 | CASSYRISYGYTF
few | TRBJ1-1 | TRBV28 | CASSHSNTEAFF
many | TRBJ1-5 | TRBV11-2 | CASSLYRGDQPQHF
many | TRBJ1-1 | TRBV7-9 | CASSGPDMNTEAFF
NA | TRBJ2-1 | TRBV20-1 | CSARGPAGGFPYNEQFF
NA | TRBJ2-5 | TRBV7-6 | CASSKGVDKETQYF
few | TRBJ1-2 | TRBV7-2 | CASGETGSYGYTF
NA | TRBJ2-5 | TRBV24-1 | CATSDVVGSQETQYF
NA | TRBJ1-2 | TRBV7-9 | CASSIISDGYTF
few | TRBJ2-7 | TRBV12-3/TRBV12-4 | CASRHTPNSYEQYF
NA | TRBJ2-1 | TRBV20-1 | CSARDFNSEQFF
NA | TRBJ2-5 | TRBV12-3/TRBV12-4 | CASSLGSGVIETQYF
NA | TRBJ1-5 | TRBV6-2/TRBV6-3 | CASSYGWQGVNQPQHF
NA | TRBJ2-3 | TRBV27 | CASRLRAPDTQYF
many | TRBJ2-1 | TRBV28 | CASSLWPRKFF
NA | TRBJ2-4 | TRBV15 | CATSRDSGRTLIQYF
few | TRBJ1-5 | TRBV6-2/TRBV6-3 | CASGSYPGQGLSNQPQHF
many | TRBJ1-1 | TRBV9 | CASSVGVMNTEAFF
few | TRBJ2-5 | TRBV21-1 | CASSNPQWYQETQYF
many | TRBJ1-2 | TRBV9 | CASSAETLPEGEYTF
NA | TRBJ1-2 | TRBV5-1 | CASSLLGQRWDYGYTF
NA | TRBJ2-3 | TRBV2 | CASSEAGVNTDTQYF
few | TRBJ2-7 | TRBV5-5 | CASWRSLQGAFYEQYF
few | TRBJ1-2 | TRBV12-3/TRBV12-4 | CASSFWTGLIGGYTF
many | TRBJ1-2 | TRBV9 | CASSQSDSYGYTF
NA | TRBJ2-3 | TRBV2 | CASSEVGAFLVTDTQYF
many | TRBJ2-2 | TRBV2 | CASSGRGTKTGELFF
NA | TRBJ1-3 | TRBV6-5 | CASSYVGGIAGNTIYF